This T cell receptor (beta chain) was identified during a study of T cell repertoires in cytomegalovirus infection. The wider study: The authors relied on CMV epitopes, both recently identified HLA-C-restricted and well-studied HLA-B-restricted. Public TCR beta signatures marked donors with CMV infection and the matching HLA.

J lost 4 bases, V lost 5 bases, and 8 bases had no gene match. The CDR3 totals 17 residues. Germline V gives CDR1 SEHNR, CDR2 FQNEAQ (reference sequence). TCRdb called the reads again in MiXCR, with one record for every CDR3 protein. There are fewer than 1,000,000 distinct CDR3 sequences in the sample; approximately 31% occur only once, and 11% to 15% lies in the top ten. Notes on this clonotype: Its antigen is unknown.

Study conclusions and caveats: CMV-specific TCR beta clonotypes restricted by HLA-C were the ones dominating the ex vivo response.

The TCR originated in a human donor in good health (CMV status not recorded). Some clones in this sample may be carry-over from other donors' samples. The chain combines TRBV7-9 with TRBJ1-4, with 12 bases that match TRBD1. The material was cultured CD8+ T cells from PBMCs, obtained from culture after CMV antigen stimulation. CDR3 amino acids: CASSPRDRGQNNEKLFF. DNA for the CDR3: TGTGCCAGCAGCCCCAGGGACAGGGGGCAGAATAATGAAAAACTGTTTTTT.